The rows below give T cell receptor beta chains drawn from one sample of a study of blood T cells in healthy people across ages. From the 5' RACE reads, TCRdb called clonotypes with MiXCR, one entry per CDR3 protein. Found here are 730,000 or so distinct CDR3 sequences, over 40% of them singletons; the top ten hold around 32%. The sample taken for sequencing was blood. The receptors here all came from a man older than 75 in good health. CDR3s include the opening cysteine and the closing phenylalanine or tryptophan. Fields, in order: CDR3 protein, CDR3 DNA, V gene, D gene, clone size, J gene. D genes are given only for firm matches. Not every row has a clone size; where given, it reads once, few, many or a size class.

CDR3 protein: CASSEPGGGKYHSTDTQYF
CDR3 DNA: TGCGCCAGCAGTGAACCGGGGGGCGGCAAATACCACAGCACAGATACGCAGTATTTT
V gene: TRBV10-1
D gene: NA
clone size: many
J gene: TRBJ2-3

CDR3 protein: CASSKLASAQYF
CDR3 DNA: TGTGCCAGCAGTAAACTAGCGTCCGCGCAGTATTTT
V gene: TRBV6-2/TRBV6-3
D gene: TRBD2
clone size: few
J gene: TRBJ2-3

CDR3 protein: CSARAPGASNEKLFF
CDR3 DNA: TGCAGTGCTAGAGCCCCAGGGGCCTCTAATGAAAAACTGTTTTTT
V gene: TRBV20-1
D gene: NA
clone size: few
J gene: TRBJ1-4

CDR3 protein: CASSLTSGSTDTQYF
CDR3 DNA: TGCGCCAGCAGCTTGACTAGCGGGAGCACAGATACGCAGTATTTT
V gene: TRBV7-9
D gene: TRBD2
clone size: many
J gene: TRBJ2-3

CDR3 protein: CSVGKGRAGANEQFF
CDR3 DNA: TGCAGTGTAGGGAAGGGACGAGCGGGAGCAAATGAGCAGTTCTTC
V gene: TRBV20-1
D gene: TRBD2
clone size: few
J gene: TRBJ2-1

CDR3 protein: CASSTFASSYNEQFF
CDR3 DNA: TGTGCCAGCAGCACTTTTGCGAGCTCCTACAATGAGCAGTTCTTC
V gene: TRBV7-2
D gene: NA
clone size: NA
J gene: TRBJ2-1

CDR3 protein: CASTTGGRGNIQYF
CDR3 DNA: TGTGCCAGCACCACGGGGGGGAGGGGAAACATTCAGTACTTC
V gene: TRBV2
D gene: TRBD2
clone size: NA
J gene: TRBJ2-4

CDR3 protein: CASSFTGGYQPQHF
CDR3 DNA: TGTGCCAGCAGTTTCACAGGGGGCTATCAGCCCCAGCATTTT
V gene: TRBV27
D gene: TRBD1
clone size: NA
J gene: TRBJ1-5

CDR3 protein: CASSLDGTGGRGTGELFF
CDR3 DNA: TGCGCCAGCAGCTTGGATGGGACAGGGGGCCGTGGCACCGGGGAGCTGTTTTTT
V gene: TRBV5-1
D gene: TRBD1
clone size: NA
J gene: TRBJ2-2

CDR3 protein: CAISESGGPGMGEQFF
CDR3 DNA: TGTGCCATCAGTGAGTCTGGGGGACCGGGAATGGGTGAGCAGTTCTTC
V gene: TRBV10-3
D gene: NA
clone size: many
J gene: TRBJ2-1

CDR3 protein: CASSPTSGRRRETQYF
CDR3 DNA: TGTGCCAGCAGCCCGACTAGCGGGAGAAGGAGGGAGACCCAGTACTTC
V gene: TRBV7-6
D gene: TRBD2
clone size: NA
J gene: TRBJ2-5

CDR3 protein: CASRVPGQKETQYF
CDR3 DNA: TGTGCCAGCAGAGTGCCCGGACAGAAAGAGACCCAGTACTTC
V gene: TRBV6-6
D gene: NA
clone size: few
J gene: TRBJ2-5

CDR3 protein: CSASQLAEYAYEQYF
CDR3 DNA: TGCAGTGCTAGCCAACTAGCGGAGTATGCCTACGAGCAGTACTTC
V gene: TRBV20-1
D gene: TRBD2
clone size: NA
J gene: TRBJ2-7

CDR3 protein: CASSQELAGDRYQETQYF
CDR3 DNA: TGTGCCAGCAGCCAAGAGCTAGCGGGGGACCGGTACCAAGAGACCCAGTACTTC
V gene: TRBV3-1
D gene: TRBD2
clone size: NA
J gene: TRBJ2-5

CDR3 protein: CSVVRGRETQYF
CDR3 DNA: TGCAGCGTTGTGAGGGGCCGAGAGACCCAGTACTTC
V gene: TRBV29-1
D gene: NA
clone size: many
J gene: TRBJ2-5

CDR3 protein: CASSLDDRTYNEQYF
CDR3 DNA: TGCGCCAGCAGCCTAGATGACAGAACCTACAATGAGCAGTACTTC
V gene: TRBV5-1
D gene: NA
clone size: NA
J gene: TRBJ2-5

CDR3 protein: CASTPEGTVMGVEETQYF
CDR3 DNA: TGTGCCAGCACCCCCGAGGGGACGGTGATGGGAGTCGAGGAGACCCAGTACTTC
V gene: TRBV28
D gene: NA
clone size: NA
J gene: TRBJ2-5

CDR3 protein: CSATLPRDRSQETQYF
CDR3 DNA: TGCAGTGCTACCCTCCCCAGGGACAGAAGTCAAGAGACCCAGTACTTC
V gene: TRBV20-1
D gene: TRBD1
clone size: many
J gene: TRBJ2-5